There are a few counts of the clone carrying this T cell receptor (beta chain). The antigen is unknown. The CDR3 contains 17 residues. The V end was cut by 2 bases, the J end by 9 bases, with 23 bases between. Germline V CDR1 and CDR2: SGHAT, FQNNGV. This sample stems from a study of T-cell memory formation after mild COVID-19. About the research overall: Most TCR clusters belonged to a single donor.

Each CDR3 protein gets one entry after TCRdb re-called the 5' RACE reads with MiXCR. The sample has about 110,000 distinct CDR3 sequences, 15% to 20% seen once. Study results and caveats: Later expanders leaned CD4+, whereas clones that contracted between day 15 and 85 were balanced CD4/CD8.

This sequence originates from a man between 18 and 35 years old who had mild COVID-19 (a few samples of this study predate the infection). Cell type and time point are not known. The V call is TRBV11-2, the J call TRBJ2-1; D might be TRBD1 (5 bases). The sequenced sample was PBMCs or a T cell subset sorted from them (not recorded which). CDR3 sequence: CASSLSPVARLGVEQFF. The CDR3 coding sequence is TGTGCCAGCAGCTTATCGCCGGTGGCAAGGTTAGGGGTTGAGCAGTTCTTC.